One sample yielded the 32 T cell receptor beta chains listed below, sequenced in a study of blood T cells in healthy people across ages. Next came a second PCR, run for about 6 to 11 cycles, which used a sample-barcoded 5' primer along with a J-beta primer mix. In TCRdb, the 5' RACE reads were re-called with MiXCR into one record per CDR3 protein. The sample consists of 600,000 to 1,000,000 distinct CDR3 sequences, 58% of them appearing once. The sample consisted of blood. The source of these receptors is a man aged 25 to 40 in good health.

The chain employs TRBV7-6 and TRBJ2-7; 10 bases agree with TRBD2. The J call is uncertain, as TRBJ2-5 better fits the DNA end. The CDR3 runs to 16 residues. Germline CDR1 is SGHVS and CDR2 is FNYEAQ. CDR3 loop: CASSLAWASGGETQYF. The DNA for the CDR3 is TGTGCCAGCAGCTTAGCGTGGGCTAGCGGGGGAGAGACCCAGTACTTC.

This chain links TRBV6-6 with TRBJ1-4; D gene uncertain. The length of the CDR3 is 17 residues. Germline V gives CDR1 MNHNY, CDR2 SVGAGI (reference sequence). Trimming left V 5 bases short and J 0 bases short, with 16 bases between. The CDR3 is CASSLGSAGPTNEKLFF. Written as DNA, the CDR3 is TGTGCCAGCAGTCTCGGGAGTGCCGGTCCAACTAATGAAAAACTGTTTTTT.

The gene calls are TRBV2 and TRBJ2-1, with 9 bases matching TRBD2. This CDR3 has 15 residues. Looked up from germline, CDR1 is SNHLY and CDR2 is FYNNEI. J was trimmed by 10 bases and V by 4 bases; bases with no gene match: 11. As DNA, the CDR3 is TGTGCCAGCAGTGGTGCTAGCGGGGCGGGAGGGGAGCAGTTCTTC. This encodes CASSGASGAGGEQFF.

The genes are TRBV4-3 and TRBJ1-6; D not certain. This CDR3 has 16 amino acids. Trimming took 1 base from V and 5 from J, leaving 12 bases between them. Germline assignment: CDR1 LGHNA and CDR2 YSLEER. The CDR3: CASSQVVSLNNSPLHF. The CDR3 coding sequence is TGCGCCAGCAGCCAAGTAGTGTCTTTAAATAATTCACCCCTCCACTTT.

The rearrangement joins TRBV6-1 to TRBJ1-5; D is uncertain. V was shortened by 6 bases and J by 5 bases, with 11 bases between the two germline ends. The CDR3 has 13 residues. In germline, CDR1 is MNHNS, CDR2 SASEGT. The CDR3 reads CASSPFTYQPQHF. DNA of the CDR3: TGTGCCAGCAGCCCTTTTACTTATCAGCCCCAGCATTTT.

This clonotype was recorded once. The rearrangement joins TRBV20-1 to TRBJ2-7, with 13 bases lining up with TRBD2. CDR3 length equals 16 residues. The junction had 8 bases not matched to a gene; V was cut back by 6 bases and J by 0 bases. Germline assignment: CDR1 DFQATT and CDR2 SNEGSKA (reference sequence). The CDR3 bases are TGCAGTGCCCCGCGGACTAGCGGGAGTTTCTCCTACGAGCAGTACTTC. It encodes CSAPRTSGSFSYEQYF.

V usage is TRBV29-1 and J usage is TRBJ1-2; TRBD1 is a possible D gene (5 bases). The CDR3 has 12 residues. The germline gives CDR1 SQVTM, CDR2 ANQGSEA. V lost 7 bases, J lost 8 bases, and 17 bases lay in between. The CDR3 loop is CSGSGPGRGYTF. CDR3 DNA sequence: TGCAGCGGATCGGGTCCAGGGAGAGGCTACACCTTC.

The chain couples TRBV7-8 to TRBJ2-1; D may be TRBD1 (6 bases). This CDR3 is 14 amino acids long. V was cut by 4 bases and J by 6 bases, with 13 bases left in between. The germline CDR1 and CDR2 sequences are SGHVS and FQNEAQ. The CDR3 bases are TGTGCCAGCAGCTCAGGGGTGGGGGCCAATGAGCAGTTCTTC. Translated: CASSSGVGANEQFF.

This clonotype was counted only a few times. V usage is TRBV7-8 and J usage is TRBJ1-1; D gene uncertain. The CDR3 extends over 13 amino acids. The germline V gene has CDR1 SGHVS and CDR2 FQNEAQ. V lost 5 bases and J 1 base, leaving 8 bases between the germline ends. This CDR3 is CASSPRPNTEAFF. In DNA form, the CDR3 reads TGTGCCAGCAGCCCGCGTCCGAACACTGAAGCTTTCTTT.

The V call is TRBV20-1, the J call TRBJ2-5, with TRBD1 identical over 10 bases. Germline assignment: CDR1 DFQATT and CDR2 SNEGSKA (reference sequence). Unmatched junction bases numbered 21, after V lost 3 bases and J lost 2 bases. This CDR3 spans 20 amino acids. CDR3 DNA: TGCAGTGCTAGTAGTTATTCCTTGTCCCGGGACAGGGGATATCAAGAGACCCAGTACTTC. This gives the protein CSASSYSLSRDRGYQETQYF.

This chain uses TRBV5-1 with TRBJ2-7; TRBD1 matches 8 bases. The CDR3 consists of 14 residues. From germline, CDR1 is SGHRS and CDR2 YFSETQ. Trimming removed 4 bases from V and 2 bases from J; junction bases left unmatched: 5. CDR3 nucleotide sequence: TGCGCCAGCAGCGGGGGACAGGCACCCTACGAGCAGTACTTC. Protein product: CASSGGQAPYEQYF.

This rearrangement joins TRBV14 to TRBJ2-1, with D tentatively TRBD2 (6 bases). Germline CDR1 is SGHDN and CDR2 is FVKESK. This CDR3 region has 15 residues. The V end was cut by 4 bases, the J end by 4 bases, with 14 bases between. DNA for the CDR3: TGTGCCAGCAGCCCGGGACTCAACCTATACAATGAGCAGTTCTTC. It specifies CASSPGLNLYNEQFF.

A remark on this clonotype: This could be a read error, since a much larger clone is one nucleotide away. The rearrangement uses TRBV6-2 or TRBV6-3 and TRBJ2-3; the match to TRBD2 covers 9 bases. This CDR3 has 17 amino acids. V was clipped by 1 base and J by 10 bases; unmatched bases: 15. Germline V gives CDR1 MNHEY, CDR2 SVGEGT. This CDR3 is CASSYLTSGRSRDAQYF. The CDR3 bases are TGTGCCAGCAGTTACTTGACTAGCGGAAGAAGTAGGGATGCGCAGTATTTT.

This clonotype has only a few counts. V gene TRBV20-1 combines with J gene TRBJ1-1; TRBD1 aligns across 10 bases. Germline V lookup: CDR1 DFQATT, CDR2 SNEGSKA (reference sequence). V lost 5 bases and J lost 0; bases outside the gene matches: 18. CDR3 length: 19 amino acids. The CDR3 DNA follows: TGCAGTGCTCCTCATCTGGGGGACAGGGGTTCAAGCCTGAACACTGAAGCTTTCTTT. Its translation is CSAPHLGDRGSSLNTEAFF.

In its sample, this clonotype was seen a few times. This sequence joins TRBV10-3 and TRBJ2-7; D could derive from TRBD1 or TRBD2 (5 bases each). The CDR3 has 15 residues. The V end lost 3 bases, the J end lost 0 bases, and 12 bases lay between the germline ends. Germline V gene data show CDR1 as ENHRY and CDR2 as SYGVKD. The CDR3 loop is CAISDAGTYSYEQYF. DNA for the CDR3: TGTGCCATCAGTGATGCCGGGACCTACTCCTACGAGCAGTACTTC.

A few counts support this clonotype. The CDR3 is CSARPVGSRYEQYF. CDR3 coding DNA: TGCAGTGCTAGACCCGTAGGGTCACGCTACGAGCAGTACTTC. V and J are TRBV20-1 and TRBJ2-7; D gene unclear. CDR3 length: 14 amino acids. Germline assignment: CDR1 DFQATT and CDR2 SNEGSKA (reference sequence). Trimming stripped 2 bases from V and 3 bases from J, with 14 bases between.

This chain uses TRBV10-3 with TRBJ1-6, with 7 bases that match TRBD1. CDR1 is ENHRY and CDR2 is SYGVKD in the germline V gene. The V gene end was trimmed by 0 bases and the J gene end by 6 bases; junction bases not matched to a gene: 8. This CDR3 region has 17 residues. The CDR3: CAISESAGGQPNSPLHF. CDR3 in DNA: TGTGCCATCAGTGAGTCTGCAGGGGGGCAGCCTAATTCACCCCTCCACTTT.

The rearrangement uses TRBV12-3 or TRBV12-4 and TRBJ2-3; 8 nucleotides agree with TRBD2. The trim removed 6 bases at V and 4 bases at J, leaving 6 bases unmatched. This CDR3 region has 14 residues. The CDR3 spells CASSPGLVADTQYF. The CDR3 coding sequence is TGTGCCAGCAGCCCGGGACTAGTAGCAGATACGCAGTATTTT.

This chain joins TRBV7-2 and TRBJ2-7; the D gene is possibly TRBD2 (5 bases). The CDR3 is made up of 16 amino acids. In germline, CDR1 is SGHTA, CDR2 FQGNSA. V was pared by 7 bases and J by 6 bases, with 25 bases between. The CDR3 nucleotides are TGTGCCAGCACTTTCTTTGGCCAAGGAGGATCGGGCGAGCAGTACTTC. This codes for CASTFFGQGGSGEQYF.

This clonotype appeared a single time. The genes are TRBV21-1 and TRBJ2-5. TRBV21-1 is a pseudogene locus. The CDR3 totals 13 residues. The CDR3 loop reads CASSKADGYAQYF. CDR3 nucleotides: TGTGCCAGCAGCAAAGCGGATGGGTATGCCCAGTACTTC.

CDR3 in DNA: TGTGCCAGCCGGGAGATCGGGACCACCCACTACGAGCAGTACTTC. It encodes CASREIGTTHYEQYF. The rearrangement uses TRBV2 and TRBJ2-7; a possible D gene is TRBD2 (6 bases). This CDR3 spans 15 amino acids. Germline V lookup: CDR1 SNHLY, CDR2 FYNNEI. The V end was cut by 8 bases, the J end by 3 bases, with 20 bases between.

V is TRBV27 and J is TRBJ1-4, with D perhaps matching TRBD1 (6 bases). Germline values: CDR1 MNHEY, CDR2 SMNVEV (reference sequence). The CDR3 is 15 residues long. The V end was cut by 6 bases, the J end by 11 bases, with 22 bases between. The DNA for the CDR3 is TGTGCCAGCAGGGTGACAGGCACGACGAAAGGGAAACTGTTTTTT. As protein: CASRVTGTTKGKLFF.

The V call is TRBV7-2, the J call TRBJ2-4, with D possibly being TRBD1 (6 bases). The better agreement between TRBJ2-7 and the DNA end casts doubt on the J call. The CDR3 contains 14 residues. Germline CDR1 SGHTA, CDR2 FQGNSA. The CDR3 spells CASSFQGLWNEQYF. CDR3 bases: TGTGCCAGCAGCTTTCAGGGGTTGTGGAACGAGCAGTACTTC.

This rearrangement joins TRBV29-1 to TRBJ1-2; possible D gene TRBD1, 6 bases. Germline values: CDR1 SQVTM, CDR2 ANQGSEA. The CDR3 is 14 residues long. Trimming cost V 6 bases and J 4 bases, with 18 bases left between them. Here the CDR3 DNA reads TGCAGCGTCGGCCGGACAGACCTCTTCTATGGCTACACCTTC. Translated, it gives CSVGRTDLFYGYTF.

This clonotype showed up many times. Here the CDR3 reads CASSRAYEQYF. The CDR3 DNA sequence: TGTGCCAGCAGCCGAGCCTACGAGCAGTACTTC. The V and J genes are TRBV13 and TRBJ2-7; D gene ambiguous. Per the germline V gene, CDR1 is PRHDT and CDR2 is FYEKMQ (reference sequence). V gave up 5 bases and J gave up 2 bases, with 4 bases separating them. The CDR3 runs 11 residues.

The chain links TRBV20-1 to TRBJ2-7; 8 bases are shared with TRBD2. The length of the CDR3 is 14 residues. With V trimmed by 0 bases and J by 2 bases, 3 bases remained unmatched. Germline V gene sequence: CDR1 DFQATT, CDR2 SNEGSKA (reference sequence). The CDR3: CSARDREGAYEQYF. CDR3 coding DNA: TGCAGTGCTAGAGATCGGGAGGGGGCCTACGAGCAGTACTTC.

The DNA of the CDR3 is TGTGCCAGCAACGCCGGGGACGGTTTTGGGGCCCAGCATTTT. This sequence encodes CASNAGDGFGAQHF. The chain is built from TRBV12-3 or TRBV12-4 and TRBJ1-5; D possibly corresponds to TRBD1 (5 bases). The CDR3 loop spans 14 amino acids. Trimming pared 7 bases from V and 11 bases from J, leaving 21 bases between.

Only a few counts were recorded for this clonotype. The chain has TRBV10-3 and TRBJ1-2; possibly TRBD1 for D (5 bases). There are 18 residues in the CDR3. Trimming cost V 10 bases and J 4 bases, with 31 bases left between them. Germline CDR1 reads ENHRY; CDR2 reads SYGVKD. The CDR3 here is CATLKREGRDPGIYGYTF. CDR3 sequence (DNA): TGTGCCACCCTAAAGAGGGAGGGGCGTGATCCCGGTATCTATGGCTACACCTTC.

This clonotype appeared a single time. The rearrangement links TRBV20-1 to TRBJ2-3; possible D gene TRBD2, 6 bases. V lost 8 bases to trimming and J lost 4 bases, with 19 bases between them. The CDR3 totals 14 residues. The germline CDR1 and CDR2 sequences are DFQATT and SNEGSKA (reference sequence). DNA for the CDR3: TGCAGTCAAAAGGGCGCTTCTAGCGCAGATACGCAGTATTTT. This codes for CSQKGASSADTQYF.

This clonotype was detected only a few times. The chain couples TRBV29-1 to TRBJ1-2, with 8 bases fitting TRBD1. V gave up 7 bases and J gave up 6 bases; unmatched junction bases: 10. The CDR3 has 13 amino acids. Germline CDR1 reads SQVTM; CDR2 reads ANQGSEA. The CDR3 nucleotides are TGCAGCGCCCCCCTTGAGGACAGGGATGGCTACACCTTC. It codes for CSAPLEDRDGYTF.

The chain uses TRBV29-1 and TRBJ2-5; the D gene is possibly TRBD1 (6 bases). The CDR3 contains 16 residues. Per germline, CDR1 SQVTM and CDR2 ANQGSEA. Trimming stripped 5 bases from V and 1 base from J, with 20 bases between. CDR3 protein: CSVNYRDNEFQETQYF. The CDR3 nucleotides are TGCAGCGTTAATTACCGGGACAACGAATTCCAAGAGACCCAGTACTTC.

CDR3 nucleotides: TGTGCCTGGAGGATTAGACAGGGTGGCAATGGCTACACCTTC. It yields the protein CAWRIRQGGNGYTF. This chain connects TRBV30 to TRBJ1-2; 7 bases align to TRBD1. The junction had 10 bases not matched to a gene; V was cut back by 3 bases and J by 6 bases. This CDR3 contains 14 residues. Germline V gene data show CDR1 as GTSNPN and CDR2 as SVGIG (reference sequence).